This T cell receptor beta chain was profiled in a study of cytomegalovirus exposure and HLA in healthy donors. Whole-study findings and limits: There was a cluster of highly shared sequence variants that was likely a sequencing artifact. It was only CMV serostatus that was available as immune exposure information. Researchers reported in a later analysis that common viral pathogens appeared linked to several top clusters. Previously analyzed data showed that most TCR beta V segments were productive at a frequency of about 87% or about 30%.

This clone has a handful of counts. Its antigen is undetermined. From germline, CDR1 is KGHSH and CDR2 LQKENI. This CDR3 contains 15 residues. V dropped 1 base and J dropped 6; count of bases not matched to a gene: 1. 13 Jbeta primers and 60 Vbeta primers were used for the PCR. Sequenced by immunoSEQ multiplex PCR; TCRdb stores in-frame clones only, minus some. The data hold 170,000 or so clones, with just under 85% observed a single time. The clonotype was recovered from a girl aged 5-17 years in good health and CMV-seropositive. The sample taken for sequencing was PBMCs. The rearrangement links TRBV18 to TRBJ1-4; 11 nucleotides align to TRBD1. The DNA of the CDR3 is TGTGCCAGCTCACCACGGGACAGGGGGGATGAAAAACTGTTTTTT. Translation gives CASSPRDRGDEKLFF. Variable domain in full (rest from reference TRBV18 and TRBJ1-4): NAGVMQNPRHLVRRRGQEARLRCSPMKGHSHVYWYRQLPEEGLKFMVYLQKENIIDESGMPKERFSAEFPKEGPSILRIQQVVRGDSAAYFCASSPRDRGDEKLFFGSGTQLSVL.